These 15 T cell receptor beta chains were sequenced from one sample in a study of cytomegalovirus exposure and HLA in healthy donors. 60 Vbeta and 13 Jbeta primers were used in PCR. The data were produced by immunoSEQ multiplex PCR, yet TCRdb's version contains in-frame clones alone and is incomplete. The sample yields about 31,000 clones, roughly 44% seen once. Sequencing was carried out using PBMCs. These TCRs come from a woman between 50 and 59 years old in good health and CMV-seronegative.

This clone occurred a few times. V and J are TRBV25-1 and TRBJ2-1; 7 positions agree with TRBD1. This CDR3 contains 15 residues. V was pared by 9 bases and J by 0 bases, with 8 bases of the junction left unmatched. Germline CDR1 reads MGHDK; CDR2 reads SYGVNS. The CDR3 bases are TGTGCCAGTCGTAACAGGGGTAGCTCCTACAATGAGCAGTTCTTC. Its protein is CASRNRGSSYNEQFF.

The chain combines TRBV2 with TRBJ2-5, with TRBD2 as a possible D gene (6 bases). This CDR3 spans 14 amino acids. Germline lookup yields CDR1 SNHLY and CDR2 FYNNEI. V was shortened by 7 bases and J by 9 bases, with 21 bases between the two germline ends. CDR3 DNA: TGTGCCAGCAACAGCGGGTCCGGGCGTGAGGCCCAGTACTTC. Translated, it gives CASNSGSGREAQYF.

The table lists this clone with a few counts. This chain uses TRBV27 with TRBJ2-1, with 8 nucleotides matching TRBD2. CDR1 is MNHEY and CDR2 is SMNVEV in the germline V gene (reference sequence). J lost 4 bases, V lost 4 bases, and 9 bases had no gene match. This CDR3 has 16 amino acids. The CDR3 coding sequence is TGTGCCAGCAGTTCACGACTAGCGAATACTTACAATGAGCAGTTCTTC. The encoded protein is CASSSRLANTYNEQFF.

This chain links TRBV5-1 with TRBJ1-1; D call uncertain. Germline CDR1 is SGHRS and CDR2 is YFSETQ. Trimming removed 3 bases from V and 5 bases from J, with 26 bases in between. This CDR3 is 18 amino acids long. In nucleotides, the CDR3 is TGCGCCAGCAGCTCGATTGGAGGGCCCATGGGAGGCGGGACTGAAGCTTTCTTT. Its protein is CASSSIGGPMGGGTEAFF. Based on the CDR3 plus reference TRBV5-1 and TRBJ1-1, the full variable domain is KAGVTQTPRYLIKTRGQQVTLSCSPISGHRSVSWYQQTPGQGLQFLFEYFSETQRNKGNFPGRFSGRQFSNSRSEMNVSTLELGDSALYLCASSSIGGPMGGGTEAFFGQGTRLTVV.

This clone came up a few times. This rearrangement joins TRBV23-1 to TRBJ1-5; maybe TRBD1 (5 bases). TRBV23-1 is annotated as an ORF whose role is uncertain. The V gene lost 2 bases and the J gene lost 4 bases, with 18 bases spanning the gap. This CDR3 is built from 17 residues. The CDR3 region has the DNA TGCGCCAGCAGTCAAGATTCAGGAGGGGCGGGGAATCAGCCCCAGCATTTT. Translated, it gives CASSQDSGGAGNQPQHF.

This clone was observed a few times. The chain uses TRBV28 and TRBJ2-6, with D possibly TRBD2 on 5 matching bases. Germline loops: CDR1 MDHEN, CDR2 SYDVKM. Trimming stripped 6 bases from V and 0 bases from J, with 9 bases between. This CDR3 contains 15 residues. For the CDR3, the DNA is TGTGCCAGCAGCATCGCGGGCTCTGGGGCCAACGTCCTGACTTTC. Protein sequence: CASSIAGSGANVLTF.

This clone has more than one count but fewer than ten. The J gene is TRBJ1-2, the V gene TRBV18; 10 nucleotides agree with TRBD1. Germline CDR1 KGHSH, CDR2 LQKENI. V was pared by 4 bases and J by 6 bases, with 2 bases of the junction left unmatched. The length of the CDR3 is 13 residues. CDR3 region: CASSLGTGDGYTF. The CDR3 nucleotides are TGTGCCAGCTCACTCGGGACAGGGGATGGCTACACCTTC.

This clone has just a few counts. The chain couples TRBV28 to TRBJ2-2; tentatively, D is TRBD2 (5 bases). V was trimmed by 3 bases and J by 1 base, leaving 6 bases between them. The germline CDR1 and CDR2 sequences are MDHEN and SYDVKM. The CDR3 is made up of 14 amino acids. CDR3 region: CASSFSVNTGELFF. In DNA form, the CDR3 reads TGTGCCAGCAGTTTTAGCGTGAACACCGGGGAGCTGTTTTTT.

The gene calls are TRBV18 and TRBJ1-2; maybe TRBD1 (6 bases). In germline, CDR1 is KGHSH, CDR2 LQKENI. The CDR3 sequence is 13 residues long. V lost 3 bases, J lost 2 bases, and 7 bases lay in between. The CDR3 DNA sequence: TGTGCCAGCTCACCTGACAGGAACTATGGCTACACCTTC. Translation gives CASSPDRNYGYTF.

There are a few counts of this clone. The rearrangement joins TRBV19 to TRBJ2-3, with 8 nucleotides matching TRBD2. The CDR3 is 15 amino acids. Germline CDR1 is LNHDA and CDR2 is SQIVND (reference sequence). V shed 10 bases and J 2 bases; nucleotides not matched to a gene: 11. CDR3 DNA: TGTGCCACCCAAAATCGAGCGGGAGACACAGATACGCAGTATTTT. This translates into CATQNRAGDTDTQYF.

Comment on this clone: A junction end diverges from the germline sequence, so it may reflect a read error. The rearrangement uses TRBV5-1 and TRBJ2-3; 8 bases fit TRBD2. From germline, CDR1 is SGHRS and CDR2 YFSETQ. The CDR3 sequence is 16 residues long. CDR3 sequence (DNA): TGCGCCAGCAGCTTGGAATTAGCGGGACGCACAAATACGCAGTATTTT. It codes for CASSLELAGRTNTQYF.

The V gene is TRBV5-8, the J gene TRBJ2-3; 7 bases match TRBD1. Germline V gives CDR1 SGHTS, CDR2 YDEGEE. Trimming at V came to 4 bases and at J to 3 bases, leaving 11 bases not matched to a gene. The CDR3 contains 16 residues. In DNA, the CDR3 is TGTGCCAGCAGCAGGCGACAGGGTGTAGGAACAGATACGCAGTATTTT. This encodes CASSRRQGVGTDTQYF.

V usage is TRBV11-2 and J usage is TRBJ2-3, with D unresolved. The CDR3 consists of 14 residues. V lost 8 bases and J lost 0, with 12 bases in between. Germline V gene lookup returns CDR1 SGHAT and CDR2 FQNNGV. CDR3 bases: TGTGCCAGCCTTCGATGGCGGAGCACAGATACGCAGTATTTT. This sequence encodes CASLRWRSTDTQYF.

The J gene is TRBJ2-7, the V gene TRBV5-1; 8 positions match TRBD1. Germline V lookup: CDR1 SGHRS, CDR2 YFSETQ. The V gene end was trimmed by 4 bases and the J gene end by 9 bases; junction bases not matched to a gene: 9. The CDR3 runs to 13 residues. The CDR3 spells CASSTDRGRGQYF. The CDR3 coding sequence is TGCGCCAGCAGCACAGACAGGGGCCGGGGGCAGTACTTC.

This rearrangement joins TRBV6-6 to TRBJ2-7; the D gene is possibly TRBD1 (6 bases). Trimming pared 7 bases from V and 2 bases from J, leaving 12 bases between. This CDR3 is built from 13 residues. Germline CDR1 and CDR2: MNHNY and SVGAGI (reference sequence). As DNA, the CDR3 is TGTGCCAGCACCAAGACAGGTACCTACGAGCAGTACTTC. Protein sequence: CASTKTGTYEQYF.